A selection of T cell receptor beta chains follows, all from one sample in a study of T cells in Graves' hyperthyroidism and ophthalmopathy. TCRdb independently ran MiXCR on the multiplex PCR reads; one entry per CDR3 protein. This sample has 400,000 to 500,000 distinct CDR3 sequences, with roughly 14% found just once. Source material: blood. These receptors were obtained from a man younger than 35 with Graves' ophthalmopathy. Both conserved end residues are part of each CDR3. A D gene is named only where the DNA matches it firmly. Some rows mark clone size as missing; the rest say once, few, many or name a class of expanded clone.

TRBJ2-7,TRBD2,many,TRBV7-2,CASSPSGEGSYEQYF,TGTGCCAGCAGCCCTAGCGGGGAGGGCTCCTACGAGCAGTACTTC
TRBJ1-6,.,many,TRBV2,CASSGPLVRSPLHF,TGTGCCAGCAGCGGACCGCTGGTCCGGTCACCCCTCCACTTT
TRBJ2-3,.,few,TRBV25-1,CATLGWGPQDTQYF,TGTGCCACCCTTGGTTGGGGACCCCAGGATACGCAGTATTTT
TRBJ2-1,TRBD2,.,TRBV7-6,CASSFGGGSSYNEQFF,TGTGCCAGCAGCTTCGGGGGGGGCTCCTCCTACAATGAGCAGTTCTTC
TRBJ2-6,.,.,TRBV5-1,CASSLTGYFFSGANVLTF,TGCGCCAGCAGCCTGACAGGTTACTTCTTCTCTGGGGCCAACGTCCTGACTTTC
TRBJ1-2,.,many,TRBV18,CASSPRRDPEGYTF,TGTGCCAGCTCACCTCGTCGGGACCCGGAGGGCTACACCTTC
TRBJ1-2,.,few,TRBV30,CAWSVKGPYGYTF,TGTGCCTGGAGTGTAAAAGGGCCGTACGGCTACACCTTC
TRBJ1-1,.,many,TRBV20-1,CSAQDTNTEAFF,TGCAGTGCTCAGGACACTAACACTGAAGCTTTCTTT
TRBJ2-5,TRBD2,.,TRBV19,CASSETSGRTTQYF,TGTGCCAGTAGTGAGACTAGCGGGAGGACGACCCAGTACTTC
TRBJ1-1,.,many,TRBV20-1,CSARSGGNTAFF,TGCAGTGCTAGGAGCGGGGGGAACACAGCTTTCTTT
TRBJ1-5,TRBD1,few,TRBV4-1,CASSPGTGGVGNQPQHF,TGCGCCAGCAGCCCCGGTACAGGGGGGGTGGGCAATCAGCCCCAGCATTTT
TRBJ2-1,.,many,TRBV18,CASSPWPESSYNEQFF,TGTGCCAGCTCACCATGGCCGGAGAGCTCCTACAATGAGCAGTTCTTC
TRBJ2-5,.,.,TRBV5-1,CASSLNGRLQETQYF,TGCGCCAGCAGCTTGAATGGACGCCTCCAAGAGACCCAGTACTTC
TRBJ2-5,.,few,TRBV6-1,CASGLGVGQETQYF,TGTGCCAGCGGCTTGGGAGTGGGACAAGAGACCCAGTACTTC
TRBJ2-7,.,many,TRBV18,CASSLQERDEQYF,TGTGCCAGCTCACTTCAGGAGCGGGACGAGCAGTACTTC
TRBJ2-5,.,.,TRBV6-5,CASSYPGSPGETQYF,TGTGCCAGCAGTTACCCCGGGTCCCCGGGGGAGACCCAGTACTTC
TRBJ2-7,TRBD1,many,TRBV7-9,CASSRTGGGYEQYF,TGTGCCAGCAGCCGGACAGGGGGCGGCTACGAGCAGTACTTC
TRBJ1-6,.,.,TRBV12-3/TRBV12-4,CASSLRVPPLHF,TGTGCCAGCAGTTTAAGGGTGCCACCCCTCCACTTT
TRBJ2-3,.,.,TRBV11-2,CASSLAQGTSTDTQYF,TGTGCCAGCAGCTTAGCACAGGGGACTAGCACAGATACGCAGTATTTT
TRBJ1-5,TRBD1,few,TRBV12-3/TRBV12-4,CASRMTGYSNQPQHF,TGTGCCAGCAGGATGACAGGGTATAGCAATCAGCCCCAGCATTTT
TRBJ2-3,TRBD2,.,TRBV6-1,CASRSTLAGFSDTQYF,TGTGCCAGCAGGAGCACACTAGCGGGGTTCTCAGATACGCAGTATTTT
TRBJ2-3,.,few,TRBV6-4,CASSDGGNTDTQYF,TGTGCCAGCAGTGACGGCGGGAACACAGATACGCAGTATTTT
TRBJ1-1,TRBD1,.,TRBV11-2,CASSKGRQGNTEAFF,TGTGCCAGTAGTAAAGGTCGACAGGGGAACACTGAAGCTTTCTTT
TRBJ1-5,.,few,TRBV7-9,CASSLSEQPQHF,TGTGCCAGCAGCTTAAGCGAGCAGCCCCAGCATTTT
TRBJ1-6,.,.,TRBV12-3/TRBV12-4,CASSLGGRDAPLHF,TGTGCCAGCAGTTTGGGTGGCAGGGACGCACCCCTCCACTTT
TRBJ2-5,.,many,TRBV5-1,CASSLESGRFETQYF,TGCGCCAGCAGCTTGGAGTCGGGAAGGTTCGAGACCCAGTACTTC
TRBJ2-7,TRBD1,.,TRBV6-1,CASGQGGKNEQYF,TGTGCCAGCGGACAGGGGGGGAAGAATGAGCAGTACTTC
TRBJ2-1,.,many,TRBV29-1,CSAVPERARHYNEQFF,TGCAGCGCAGTACCGGAGAGGGCCCGCCATTACAATGAGCAGTTCTTC
TRBJ1-1,.,many,TRBV10-3,CAISDLGRVAFF,TGTGCCATCAGTGATCTGGGCAGGGTGGCTTTCTTT
TRBJ2-7,TRBD1,.,TRBV6-1,CASKVAGGYEQYF,TGTGCCAGCAAGGTAGCAGGGGGCTACGAGCAGTACTTC
TRBJ2-1,TRBD2,many,TRBV24-1,CATSDSGLFRFYNEQFF,TGTGCCACCAGTGACTCGGGACTATTCAGGTTCTACAATGAGCAGTTCTTC